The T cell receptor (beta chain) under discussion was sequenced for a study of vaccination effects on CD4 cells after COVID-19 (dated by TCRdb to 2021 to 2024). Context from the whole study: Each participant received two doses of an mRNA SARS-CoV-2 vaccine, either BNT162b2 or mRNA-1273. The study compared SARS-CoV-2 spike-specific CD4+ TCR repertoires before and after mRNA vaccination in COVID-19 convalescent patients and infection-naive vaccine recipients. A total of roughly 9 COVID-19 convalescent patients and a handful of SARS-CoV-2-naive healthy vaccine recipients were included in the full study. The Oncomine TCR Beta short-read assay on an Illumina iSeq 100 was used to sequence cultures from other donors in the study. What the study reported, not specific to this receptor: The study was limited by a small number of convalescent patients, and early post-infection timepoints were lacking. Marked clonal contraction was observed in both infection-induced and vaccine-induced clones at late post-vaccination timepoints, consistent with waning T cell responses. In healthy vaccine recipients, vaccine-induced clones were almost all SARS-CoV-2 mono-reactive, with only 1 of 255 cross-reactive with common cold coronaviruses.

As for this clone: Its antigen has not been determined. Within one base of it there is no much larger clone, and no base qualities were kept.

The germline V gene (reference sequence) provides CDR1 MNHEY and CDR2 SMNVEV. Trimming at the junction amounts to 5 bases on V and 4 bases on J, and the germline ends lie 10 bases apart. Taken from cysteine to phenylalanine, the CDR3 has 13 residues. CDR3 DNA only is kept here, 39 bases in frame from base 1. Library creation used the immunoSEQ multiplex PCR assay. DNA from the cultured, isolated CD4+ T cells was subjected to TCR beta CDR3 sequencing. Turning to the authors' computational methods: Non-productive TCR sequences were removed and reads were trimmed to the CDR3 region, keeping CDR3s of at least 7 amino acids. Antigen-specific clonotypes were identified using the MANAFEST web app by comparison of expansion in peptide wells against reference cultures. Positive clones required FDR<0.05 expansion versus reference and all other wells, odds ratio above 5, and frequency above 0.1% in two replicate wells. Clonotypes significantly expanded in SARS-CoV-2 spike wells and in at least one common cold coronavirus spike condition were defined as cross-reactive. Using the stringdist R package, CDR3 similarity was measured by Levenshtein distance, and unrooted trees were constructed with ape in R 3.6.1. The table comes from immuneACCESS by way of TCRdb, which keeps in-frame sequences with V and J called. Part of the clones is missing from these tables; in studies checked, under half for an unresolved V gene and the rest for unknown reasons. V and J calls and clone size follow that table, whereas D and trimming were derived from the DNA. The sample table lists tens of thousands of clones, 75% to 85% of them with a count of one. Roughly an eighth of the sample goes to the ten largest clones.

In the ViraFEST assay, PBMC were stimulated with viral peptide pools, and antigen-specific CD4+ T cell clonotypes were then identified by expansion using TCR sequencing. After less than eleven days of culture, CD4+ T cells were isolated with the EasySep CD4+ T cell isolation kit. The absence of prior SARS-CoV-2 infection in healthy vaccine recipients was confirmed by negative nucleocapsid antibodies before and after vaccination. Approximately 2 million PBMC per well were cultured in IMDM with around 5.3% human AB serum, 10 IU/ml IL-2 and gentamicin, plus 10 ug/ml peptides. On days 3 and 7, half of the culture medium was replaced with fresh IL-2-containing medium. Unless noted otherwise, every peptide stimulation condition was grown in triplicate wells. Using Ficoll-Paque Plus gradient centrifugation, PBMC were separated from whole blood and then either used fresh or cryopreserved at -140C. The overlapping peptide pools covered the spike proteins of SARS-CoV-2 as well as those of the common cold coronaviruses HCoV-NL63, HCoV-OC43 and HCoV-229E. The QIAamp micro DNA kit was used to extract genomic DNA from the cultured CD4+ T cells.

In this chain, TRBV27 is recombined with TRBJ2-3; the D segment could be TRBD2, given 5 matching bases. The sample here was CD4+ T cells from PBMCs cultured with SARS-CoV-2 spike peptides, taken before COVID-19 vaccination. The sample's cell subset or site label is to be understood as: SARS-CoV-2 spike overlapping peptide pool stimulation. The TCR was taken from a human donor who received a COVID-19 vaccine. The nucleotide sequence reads TGTGCCAGCAGTACAAACGGGGCAGATACGCAGTATTTT. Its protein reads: CASSTNGADTQYF.